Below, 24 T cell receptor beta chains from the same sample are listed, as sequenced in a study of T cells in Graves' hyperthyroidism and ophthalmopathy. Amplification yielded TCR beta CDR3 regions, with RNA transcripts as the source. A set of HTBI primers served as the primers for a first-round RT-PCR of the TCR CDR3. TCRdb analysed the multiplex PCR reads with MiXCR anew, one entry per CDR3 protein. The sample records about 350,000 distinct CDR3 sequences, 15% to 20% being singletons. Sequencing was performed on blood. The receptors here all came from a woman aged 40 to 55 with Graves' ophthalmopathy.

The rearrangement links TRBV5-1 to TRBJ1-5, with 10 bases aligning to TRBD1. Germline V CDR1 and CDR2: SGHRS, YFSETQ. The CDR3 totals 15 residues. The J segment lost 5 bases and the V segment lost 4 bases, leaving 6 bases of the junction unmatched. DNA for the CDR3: TGCGCCAGCAGCAACGGGACAGGGGATTATCAGCCCCAGCATTTT. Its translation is CASSNGTGDYQPQHF.

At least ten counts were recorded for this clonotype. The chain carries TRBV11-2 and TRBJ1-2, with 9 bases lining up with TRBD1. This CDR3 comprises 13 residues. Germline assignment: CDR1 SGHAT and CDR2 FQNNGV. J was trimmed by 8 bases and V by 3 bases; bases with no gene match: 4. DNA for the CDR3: TGTGCCAGCAGCTTTGACAGGGGGTACGGCTACACCTTC. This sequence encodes CASSFDRGYGYTF.

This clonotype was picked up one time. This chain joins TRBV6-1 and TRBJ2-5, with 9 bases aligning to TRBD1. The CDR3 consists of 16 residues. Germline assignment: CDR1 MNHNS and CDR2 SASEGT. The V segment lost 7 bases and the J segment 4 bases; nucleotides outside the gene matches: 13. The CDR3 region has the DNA TGTGCCAGCATGACGTCCCCGGGACAGGGTCCAGAGACCCAGTACTTC. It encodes CASMTSPGQGPETQYF.

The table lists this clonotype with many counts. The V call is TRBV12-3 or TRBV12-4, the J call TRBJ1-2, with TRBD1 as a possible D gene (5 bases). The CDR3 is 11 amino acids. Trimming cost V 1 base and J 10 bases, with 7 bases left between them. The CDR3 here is CASSLGRAYTF. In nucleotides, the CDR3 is TGTGCCAGCAGTTTAGGCAGGGCCTACACCTTC.

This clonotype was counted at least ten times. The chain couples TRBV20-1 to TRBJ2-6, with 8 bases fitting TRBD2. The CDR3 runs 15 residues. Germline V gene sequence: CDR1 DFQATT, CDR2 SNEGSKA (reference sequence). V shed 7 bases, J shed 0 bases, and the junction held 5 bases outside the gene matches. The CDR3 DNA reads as TGCAGTGTTCCAGCGGGAGTCTCTGGGGCCAACGTCCTGACTTTC. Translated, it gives CSVPAGVSGANVLTF.

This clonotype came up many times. The CDR3 DNA reads TGTGCCAGCAGCCCGGGACTAGTCTCCTACGAGCAGTACTTC. This codes for CASSPGLVSYEQYF. This rearrangement joins TRBV6-1 to TRBJ2-7; 8 bases match TRBD2. The V and J ends lost 6 bases and 0 bases, in that order; junction bases with no gene match: 4. The CDR3 covers 14 residues. CDR1 and CDR2 (germline): MNHNS, SASEGT.

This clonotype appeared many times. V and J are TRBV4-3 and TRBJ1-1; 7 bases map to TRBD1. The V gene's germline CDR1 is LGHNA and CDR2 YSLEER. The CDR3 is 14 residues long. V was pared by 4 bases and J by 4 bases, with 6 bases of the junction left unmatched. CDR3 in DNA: TGCGCCAGCAGCCCACAGGGGTTTAGCACTGAAGCTTTCTTT. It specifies CASSPQGFSTEAFF.

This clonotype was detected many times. CDR3: CASSFIEQARWEQYF. In nucleotides, the CDR3 is TGTGCCAGCAGTTTTATAGAACAGGCCCGGTGGGAGCAGTACTTC. The chain is built from TRBV28 and TRBJ2-7, with D possibly matching TRBD1 (5 bases). The germline V and J ends were trimmed by 3 bases and 7 bases, with 19 bases remaining between them. Germline-derived CDR1 and CDR2 are MDHEN and SYDVKM. The CDR3 totals 15 residues. Full variable domain (outside the CDR3, taken from reference TRBV28 and TRBJ2-7): DVKVTQSSRYLVKRTGEKVFLECVQDMDHENMFWYRQDPGLGLRLIYFSYDVKMKEKGDIPEGYSVSREKKERFSLILESASTNQTSMYLCASSFIEQARWEQYFGPGTRLTVT.

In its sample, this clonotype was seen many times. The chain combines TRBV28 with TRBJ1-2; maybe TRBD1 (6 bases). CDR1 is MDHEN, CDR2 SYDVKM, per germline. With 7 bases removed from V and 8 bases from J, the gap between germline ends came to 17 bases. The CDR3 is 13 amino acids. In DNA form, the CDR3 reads TGTGCCAGCAACCAGCAGGGGCGCAGCGGCTACACCTTC. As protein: CASNQQGRSGYTF.

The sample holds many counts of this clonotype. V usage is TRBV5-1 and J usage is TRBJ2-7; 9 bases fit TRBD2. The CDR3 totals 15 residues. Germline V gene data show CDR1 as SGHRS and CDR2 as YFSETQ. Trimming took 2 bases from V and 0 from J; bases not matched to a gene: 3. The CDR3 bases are TGCGCCAGCAGCTTCCTAGCGGGGAACTCCTACGAGCAGTACTTC. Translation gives CASSFLAGNSYEQYF.

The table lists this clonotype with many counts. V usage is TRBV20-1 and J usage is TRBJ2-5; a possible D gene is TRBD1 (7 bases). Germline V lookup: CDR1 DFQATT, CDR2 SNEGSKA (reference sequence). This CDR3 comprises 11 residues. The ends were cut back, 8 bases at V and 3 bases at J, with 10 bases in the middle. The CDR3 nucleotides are TGCAGTCTCAGGGGGGAAGAGACCCAGTACTTC. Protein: CSLRGEETQYF.

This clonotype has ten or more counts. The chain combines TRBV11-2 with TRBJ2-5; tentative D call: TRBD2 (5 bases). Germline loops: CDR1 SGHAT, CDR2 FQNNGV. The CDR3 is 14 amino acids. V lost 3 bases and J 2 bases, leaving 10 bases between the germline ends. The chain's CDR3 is CASSFVPGQETQYF. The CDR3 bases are TGTGCCAGCAGCTTCGTTCCGGGGCAAGAGACCCAGTACTTC.

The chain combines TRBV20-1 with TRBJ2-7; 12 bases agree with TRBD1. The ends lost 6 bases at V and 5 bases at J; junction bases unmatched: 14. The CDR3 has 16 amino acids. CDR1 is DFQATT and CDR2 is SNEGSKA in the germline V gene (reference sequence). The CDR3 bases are TGCAGTGCCAATGACTTTCGGGACAGGGGGCGCAACGAGCAGTACTTC. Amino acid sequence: CSANDFRDRGRNEQYF.

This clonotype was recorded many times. The CDR3 DNA follows: TGCGCCAGCAGCCCCAGACAGGGGAGAGATCACGAGCAGTACTTC. Its protein is CASSPRQGRDHEQYF. The V gene is TRBV5-1, the J gene TRBJ2-7; 8 nucleotides align to TRBD1. The germline gives CDR1 SGHRS, CDR2 YFSETQ. The CDR3 is 15 residues long. The V and J ends lost 4 bases and 5 bases, in that order; junction bases with no gene match: 11.

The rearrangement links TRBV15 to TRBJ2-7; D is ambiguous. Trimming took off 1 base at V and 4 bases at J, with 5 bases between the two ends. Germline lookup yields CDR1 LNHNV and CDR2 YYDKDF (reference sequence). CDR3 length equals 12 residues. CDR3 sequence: CATSRARYEQYF. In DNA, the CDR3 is TGTGCCACCAGCAGAGCCCGGTACGAGCAGTACTTC.

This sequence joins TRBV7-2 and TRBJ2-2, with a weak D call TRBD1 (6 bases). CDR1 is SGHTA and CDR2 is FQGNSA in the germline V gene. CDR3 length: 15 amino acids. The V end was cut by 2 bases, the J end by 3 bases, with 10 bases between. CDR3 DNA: TGTGCCAGCAGCTTATGGGGGCAGCACACCGGGGAGCTGTTTTTT. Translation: CASSLWGQHTGELFF.

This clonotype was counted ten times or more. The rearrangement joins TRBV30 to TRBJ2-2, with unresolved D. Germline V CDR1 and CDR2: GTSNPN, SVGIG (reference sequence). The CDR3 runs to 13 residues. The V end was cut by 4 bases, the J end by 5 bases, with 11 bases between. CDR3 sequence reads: CAWKGPRTGELFF. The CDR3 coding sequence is TGTGCCTGGAAAGGCCCGCGGACCGGGGAGCTGTTTTTT. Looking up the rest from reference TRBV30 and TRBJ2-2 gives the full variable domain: SQTIHQWPATLVQPVGSPLSLECTVEGTSNPNLYWYRQAAGRGLQLLFYSVGIGQISSEVPQNLSASRPQDRQFILSSKKLLLSDSGFYLCAWKGPRTGELFFGEGSRLTVL.

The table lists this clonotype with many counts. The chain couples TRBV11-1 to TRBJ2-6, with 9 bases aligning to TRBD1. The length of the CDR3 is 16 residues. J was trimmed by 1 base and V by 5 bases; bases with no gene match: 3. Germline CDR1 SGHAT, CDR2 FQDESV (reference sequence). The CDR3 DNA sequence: TGTGCCAGCAGCCTGGGACAGGGTTCTGGGGCCAACGTCCTGACTTTC. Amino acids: CASSLGQGSGANVLTF.

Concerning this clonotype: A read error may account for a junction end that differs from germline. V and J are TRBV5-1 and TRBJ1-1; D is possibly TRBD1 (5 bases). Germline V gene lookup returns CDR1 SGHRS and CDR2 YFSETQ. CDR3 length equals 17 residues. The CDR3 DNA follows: TGCGCCAGCAGCTCCATTCCGGGACTGGGATTGAACACTGAAGCTTACTTT. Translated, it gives CASSSIPGLGLNTEAYF.

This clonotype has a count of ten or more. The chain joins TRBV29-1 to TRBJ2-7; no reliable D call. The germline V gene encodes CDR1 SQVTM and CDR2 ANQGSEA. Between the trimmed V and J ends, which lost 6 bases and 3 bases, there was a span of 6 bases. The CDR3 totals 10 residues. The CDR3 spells CSVVIYEQYF. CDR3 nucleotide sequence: TGCAGCGTCGTGATCTACGAGCAGTACTTC.

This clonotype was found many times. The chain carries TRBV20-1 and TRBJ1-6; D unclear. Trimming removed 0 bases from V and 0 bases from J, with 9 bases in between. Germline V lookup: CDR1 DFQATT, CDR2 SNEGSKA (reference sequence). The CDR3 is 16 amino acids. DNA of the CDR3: TGCAGTGCTAGAGAGGGTACAGTCTCCTATAATTCACCCCTCCACTTT. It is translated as CSAREGTVSYNSPLHF.

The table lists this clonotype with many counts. The CDR3 bases are TGCGCCAGCAGTGCTCCCCCCGGGACTAGCGGGACCGGGGAGCTGTTTTTT. It codes for CASSAPPGTSGTGELFF. The chain uses TRBV10-1 and TRBJ2-2; TRBD2 matches 12 bases. V trimming: 4 bases; J trimming: 5 bases; junction bases outside the gene matches: 8. This CDR3 is built from 17 residues. Germline lookup yields CDR1 WNHNN and CDR2 SYGVQD (reference sequence).

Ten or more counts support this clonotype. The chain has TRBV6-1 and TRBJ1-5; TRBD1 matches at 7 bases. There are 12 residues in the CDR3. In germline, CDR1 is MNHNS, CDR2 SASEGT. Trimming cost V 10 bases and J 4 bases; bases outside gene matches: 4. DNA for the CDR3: TGTGCCACTTCGACAGGGAATCAGCCCCAGCATTTT. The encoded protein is CATSTGNQPQHF.

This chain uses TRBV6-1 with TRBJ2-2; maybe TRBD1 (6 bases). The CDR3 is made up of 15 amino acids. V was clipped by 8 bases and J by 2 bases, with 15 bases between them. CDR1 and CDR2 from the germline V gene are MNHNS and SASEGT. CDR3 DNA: TGTGCCAGCGTCCACGGACAGATAAACACCGGGGAGCTGTTTTTT. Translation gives CASVHGQINTGELFF.